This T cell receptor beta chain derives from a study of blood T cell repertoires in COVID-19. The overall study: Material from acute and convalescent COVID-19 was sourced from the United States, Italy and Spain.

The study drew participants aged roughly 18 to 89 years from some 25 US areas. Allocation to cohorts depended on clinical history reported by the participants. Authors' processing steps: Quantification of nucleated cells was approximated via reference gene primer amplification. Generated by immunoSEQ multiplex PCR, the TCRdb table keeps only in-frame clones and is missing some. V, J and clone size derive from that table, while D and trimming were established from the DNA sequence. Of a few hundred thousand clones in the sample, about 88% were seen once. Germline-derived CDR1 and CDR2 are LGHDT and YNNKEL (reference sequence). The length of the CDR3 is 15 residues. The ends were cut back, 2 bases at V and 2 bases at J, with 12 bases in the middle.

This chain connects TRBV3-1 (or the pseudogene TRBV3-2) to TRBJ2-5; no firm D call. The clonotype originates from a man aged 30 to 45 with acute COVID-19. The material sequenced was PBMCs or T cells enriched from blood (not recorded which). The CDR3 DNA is TGTGCCAGCAGCCAAAGGTCCAGGCCTCAAGAGACCCAGTACTTC. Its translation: CASSQRSRPQETQYF.